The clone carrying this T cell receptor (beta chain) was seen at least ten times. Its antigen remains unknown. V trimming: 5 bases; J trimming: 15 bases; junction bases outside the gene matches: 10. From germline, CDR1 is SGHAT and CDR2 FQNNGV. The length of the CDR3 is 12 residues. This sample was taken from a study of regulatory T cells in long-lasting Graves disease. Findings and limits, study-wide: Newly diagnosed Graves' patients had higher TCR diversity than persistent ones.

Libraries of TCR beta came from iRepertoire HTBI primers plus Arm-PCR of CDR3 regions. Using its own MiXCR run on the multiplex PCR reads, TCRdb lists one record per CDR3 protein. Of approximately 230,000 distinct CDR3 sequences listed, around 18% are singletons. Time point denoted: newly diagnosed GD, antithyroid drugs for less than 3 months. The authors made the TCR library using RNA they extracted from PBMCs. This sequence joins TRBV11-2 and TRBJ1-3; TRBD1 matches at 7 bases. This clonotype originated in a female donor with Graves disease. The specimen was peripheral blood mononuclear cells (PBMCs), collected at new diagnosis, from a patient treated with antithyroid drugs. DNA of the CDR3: TGTGCCAGCAGCCCCGACAGGGCCTTTCAATATTTT. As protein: CASSPDRAFQYF.